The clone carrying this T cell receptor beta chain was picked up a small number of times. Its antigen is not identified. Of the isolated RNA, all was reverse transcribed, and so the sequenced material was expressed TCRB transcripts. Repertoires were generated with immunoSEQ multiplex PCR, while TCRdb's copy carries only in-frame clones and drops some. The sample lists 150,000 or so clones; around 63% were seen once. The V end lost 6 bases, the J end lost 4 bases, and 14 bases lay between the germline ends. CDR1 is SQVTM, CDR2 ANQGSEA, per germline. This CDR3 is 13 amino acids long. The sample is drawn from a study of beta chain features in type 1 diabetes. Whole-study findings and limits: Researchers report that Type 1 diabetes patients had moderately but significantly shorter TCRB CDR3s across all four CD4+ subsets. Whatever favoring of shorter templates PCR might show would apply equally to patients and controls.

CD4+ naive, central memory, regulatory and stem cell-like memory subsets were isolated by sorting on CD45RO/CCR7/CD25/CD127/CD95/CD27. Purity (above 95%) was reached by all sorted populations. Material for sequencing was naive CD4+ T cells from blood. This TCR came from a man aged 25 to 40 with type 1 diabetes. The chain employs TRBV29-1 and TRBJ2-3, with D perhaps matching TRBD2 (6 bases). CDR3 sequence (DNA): TGCAGCGTGACCGGGAGCAGGGCAGATACGCAGTATTTT. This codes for CSVTGSRADTQYF.